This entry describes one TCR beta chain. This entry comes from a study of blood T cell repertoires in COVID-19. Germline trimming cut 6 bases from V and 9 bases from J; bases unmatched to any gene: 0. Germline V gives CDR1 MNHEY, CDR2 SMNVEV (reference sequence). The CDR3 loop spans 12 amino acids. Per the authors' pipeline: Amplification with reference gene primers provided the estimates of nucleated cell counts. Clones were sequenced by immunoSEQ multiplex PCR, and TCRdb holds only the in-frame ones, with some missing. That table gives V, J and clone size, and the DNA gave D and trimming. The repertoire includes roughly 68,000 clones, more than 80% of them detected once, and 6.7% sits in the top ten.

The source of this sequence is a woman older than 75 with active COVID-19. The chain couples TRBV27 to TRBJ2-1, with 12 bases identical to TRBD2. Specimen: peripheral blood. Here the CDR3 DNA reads TGTGCCAGCAGACTAGCGGGAGGTGAGCAGTTCTTC. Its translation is CASRLAGGEQFF.